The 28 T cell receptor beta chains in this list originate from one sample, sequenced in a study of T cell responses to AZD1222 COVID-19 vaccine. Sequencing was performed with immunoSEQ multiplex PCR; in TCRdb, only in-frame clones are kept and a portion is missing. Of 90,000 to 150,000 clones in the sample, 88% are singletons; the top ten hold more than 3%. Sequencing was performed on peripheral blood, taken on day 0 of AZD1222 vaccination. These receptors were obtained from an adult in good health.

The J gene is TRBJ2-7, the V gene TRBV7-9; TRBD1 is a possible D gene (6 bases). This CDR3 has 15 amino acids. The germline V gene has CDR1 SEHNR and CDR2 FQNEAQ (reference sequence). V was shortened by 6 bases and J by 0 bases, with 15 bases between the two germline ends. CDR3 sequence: CASSKDRFSSYEQYF. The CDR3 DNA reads TGTGCCAGCAGTAAAGACAGGTTTAGCTCCTACGAGCAGTACTTC.

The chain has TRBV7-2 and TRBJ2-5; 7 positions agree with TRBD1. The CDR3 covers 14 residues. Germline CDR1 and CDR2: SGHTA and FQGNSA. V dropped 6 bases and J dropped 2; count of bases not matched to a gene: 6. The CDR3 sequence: CASSSRDRQETQYF. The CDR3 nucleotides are TGTGCCAGCAGTTCCCGGGACAGACAAGAGACCCAGTACTTC.

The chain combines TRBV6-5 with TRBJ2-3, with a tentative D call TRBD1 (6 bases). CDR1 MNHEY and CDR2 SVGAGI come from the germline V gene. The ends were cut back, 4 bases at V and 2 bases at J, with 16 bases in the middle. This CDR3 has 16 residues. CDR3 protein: CASSFGQIKDTDTQYF. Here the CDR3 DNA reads TGTGCCAGCAGTTTTGGACAGATTAAAGACACAGATACGCAGTATTTT.

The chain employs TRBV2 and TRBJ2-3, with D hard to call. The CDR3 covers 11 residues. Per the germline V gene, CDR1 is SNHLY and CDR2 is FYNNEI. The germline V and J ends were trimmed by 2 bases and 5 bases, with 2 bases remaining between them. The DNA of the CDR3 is TGTGCCAGCAGTGAAAGAGATACGCAGTATTTT. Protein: CASSERDTQYF.

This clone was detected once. This chain's CDR3 is CASSYFGGYGGYTF. The CDR3 coding sequence is TGTGCCAGCAGTTACTTCGGGGGGTATGGTGGCTACACCTTC. This chain uses TRBV6-5 with TRBJ1-2; D possibly corresponds to TRBD1 (5 bases). The CDR3 is 14 amino acids. In germline, CDR1 is MNHEY, CDR2 SVGAGI. V was cut by 1 base and J by 7 bases, with 13 bases left in between.

Here the CDR3 reads CASSIGGLSEAFF. The CDR3 region has the DNA TGTGCCAGTAGTATAGGGGGACTTTCCGAAGCTTTCTTT. This chain joins TRBV19 and TRBJ1-1; D is perhaps TRBD1 (5 bases). CDR1 is LNHDA and CDR2 is SQIVND in the germline V gene (reference sequence). V was cut by 1 base and J by 8 bases, with 11 bases left in between. This CDR3 spans 13 amino acids.

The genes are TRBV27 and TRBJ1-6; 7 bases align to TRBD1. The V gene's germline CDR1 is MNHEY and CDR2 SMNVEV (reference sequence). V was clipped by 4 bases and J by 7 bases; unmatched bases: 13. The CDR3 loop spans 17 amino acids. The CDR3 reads CASSSPLTGALNSPLHF. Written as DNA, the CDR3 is TGTGCCAGCAGTTCCCCATTAACAGGGGCCCTAAATTCACCCCTCCACTTT.

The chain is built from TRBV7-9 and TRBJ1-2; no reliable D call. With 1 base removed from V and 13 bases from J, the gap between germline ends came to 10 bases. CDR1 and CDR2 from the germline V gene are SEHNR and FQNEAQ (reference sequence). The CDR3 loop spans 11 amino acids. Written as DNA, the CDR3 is TGTGCCAGCAGCTTAGTCCGCTGGGGCACCTTC. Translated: CASSLVRWGTF.

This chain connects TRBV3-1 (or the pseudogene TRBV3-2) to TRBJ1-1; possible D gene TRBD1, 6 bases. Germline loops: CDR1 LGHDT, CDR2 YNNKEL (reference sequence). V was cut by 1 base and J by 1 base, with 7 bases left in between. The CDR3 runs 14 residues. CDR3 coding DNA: TGTGCCAGCAGCCAAGCGGACAGGAACACTGAAGCTTTCTTT. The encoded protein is CASSQADRNTEAFF.

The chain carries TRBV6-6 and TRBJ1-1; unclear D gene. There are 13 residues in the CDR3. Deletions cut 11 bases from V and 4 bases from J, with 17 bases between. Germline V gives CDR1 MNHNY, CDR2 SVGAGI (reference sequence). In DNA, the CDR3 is TGTGCCGGTCGGCTGGGGTCCGGCACTGAAGCTTTCTTT. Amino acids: CAGRLGSGTEAFF.

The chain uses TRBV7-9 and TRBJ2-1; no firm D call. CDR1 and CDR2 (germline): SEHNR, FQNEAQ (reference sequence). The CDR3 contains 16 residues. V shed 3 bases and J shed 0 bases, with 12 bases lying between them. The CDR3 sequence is CASSFRTHSSYNEQFF. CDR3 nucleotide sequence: TGTGCCAGCAGCTTTAGGACGCATAGCTCCTACAATGAGCAGTTCTTC.

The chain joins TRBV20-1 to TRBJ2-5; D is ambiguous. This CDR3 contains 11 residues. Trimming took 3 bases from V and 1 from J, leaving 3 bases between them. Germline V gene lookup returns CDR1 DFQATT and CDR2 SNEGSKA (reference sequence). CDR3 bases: TGCAGTGCTAGGCCCCAAGAGACCCAGTACTTC. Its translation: CSARPQETQYF.

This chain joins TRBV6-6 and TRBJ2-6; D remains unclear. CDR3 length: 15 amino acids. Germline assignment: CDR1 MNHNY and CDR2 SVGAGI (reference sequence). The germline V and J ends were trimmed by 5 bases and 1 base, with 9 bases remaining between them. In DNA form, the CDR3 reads TGTGCCAGCAGTGCCCCGGGTTCTGGGGCCAACGTCCTGACTTTC. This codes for CASSAPGSGANVLTF.

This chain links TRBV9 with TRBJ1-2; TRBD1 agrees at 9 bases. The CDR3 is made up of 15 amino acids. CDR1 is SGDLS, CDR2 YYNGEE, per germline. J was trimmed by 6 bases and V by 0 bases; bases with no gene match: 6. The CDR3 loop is CASSVAPTGGNGYTF. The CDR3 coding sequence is TGTGCCAGCAGCGTAGCCCCGACAGGGGGGAATGGCTACACCTTC.

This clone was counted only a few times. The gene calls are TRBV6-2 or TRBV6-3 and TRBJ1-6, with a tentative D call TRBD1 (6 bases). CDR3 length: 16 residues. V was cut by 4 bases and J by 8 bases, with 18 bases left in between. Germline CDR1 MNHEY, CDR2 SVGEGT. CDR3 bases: TGTGCCAGCAGTTGGACAGTGGGGCGGTCGGATTCACCCCTCCACTTT. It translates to CASSWTVGRSDSPLHF.

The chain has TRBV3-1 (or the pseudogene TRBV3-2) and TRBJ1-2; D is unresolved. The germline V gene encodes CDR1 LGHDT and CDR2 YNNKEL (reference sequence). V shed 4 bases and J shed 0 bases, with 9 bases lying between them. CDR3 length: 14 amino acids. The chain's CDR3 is CASSLNGANYGYTF. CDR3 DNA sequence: TGTGCCAGCAGCCTAAACGGGGCTAACTATGGCTACACCTTC.

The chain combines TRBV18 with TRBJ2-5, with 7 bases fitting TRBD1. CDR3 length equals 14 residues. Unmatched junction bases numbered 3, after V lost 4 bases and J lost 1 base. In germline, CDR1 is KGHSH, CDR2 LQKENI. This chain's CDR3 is CASSLRTGQETQYF. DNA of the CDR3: TGTGCCAGCTCACTCAGGACAGGCCAAGAGACCCAGTACTTC.

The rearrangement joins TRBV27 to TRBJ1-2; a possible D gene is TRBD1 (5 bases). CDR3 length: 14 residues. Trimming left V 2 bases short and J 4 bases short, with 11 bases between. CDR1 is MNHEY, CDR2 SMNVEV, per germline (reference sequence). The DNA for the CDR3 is TGTGCCAGCAGTTTAAACAGGCTGACCTATGGCTACACCTTC. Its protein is CASSLNRLTYGYTF.

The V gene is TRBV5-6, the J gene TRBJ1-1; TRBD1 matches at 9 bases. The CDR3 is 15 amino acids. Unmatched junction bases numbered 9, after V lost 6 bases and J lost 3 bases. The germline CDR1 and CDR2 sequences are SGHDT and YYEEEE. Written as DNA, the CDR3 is TGTGCCAGCACCCAATGGGGGACAGGGTACACTGAAGCTTTCTTT. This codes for CASTQWGTGYTEAFF. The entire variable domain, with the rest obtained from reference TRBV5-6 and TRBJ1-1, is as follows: DAGVTQSPTHLIKTRGQQVTLRCSPKSGHDTVSWYQQALGQGPQFIFQYYEEEERQRGNFPDRFSGHQFPNYSSELNVNALLLGDSALYLCASTQWGTGYTEAFFGQGTRLTVV.

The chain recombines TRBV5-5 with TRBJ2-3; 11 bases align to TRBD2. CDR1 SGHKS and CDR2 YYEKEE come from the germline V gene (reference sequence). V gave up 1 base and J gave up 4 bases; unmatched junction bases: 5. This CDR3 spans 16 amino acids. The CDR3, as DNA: TGTGCCAGCAGCTTGAGTAGCGGGGGGGCCGCAGATACGCAGTATTTT. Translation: CASSLSSGGAADTQYF.

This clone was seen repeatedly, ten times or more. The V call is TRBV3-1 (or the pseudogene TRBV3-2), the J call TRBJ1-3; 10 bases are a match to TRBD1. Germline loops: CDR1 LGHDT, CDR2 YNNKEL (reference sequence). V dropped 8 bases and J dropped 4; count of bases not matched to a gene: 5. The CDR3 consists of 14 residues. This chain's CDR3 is CASEDRGRGNTIYF. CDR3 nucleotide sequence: TGTGCCAGCGAGGACAGGGGGAGGGGAAACACCATATATTTT.

The CDR3 spells CASSQVAGTQETQYF. CDR3 nucleotides: TGCGCCAGCAGCCAAGTCGCCGGGACCCAAGAGACCCAGTACTTC. The chain uses TRBV4-1 and TRBJ2-5; TRBD1 or TRBD2 may be the D gene (5 bases each). Trimming left V 1 base short and J 1 base short, with 10 bases between. CDR3 size: 15 residues. Germline loops: CDR1 MGHRA, CDR2 YSYEKL.

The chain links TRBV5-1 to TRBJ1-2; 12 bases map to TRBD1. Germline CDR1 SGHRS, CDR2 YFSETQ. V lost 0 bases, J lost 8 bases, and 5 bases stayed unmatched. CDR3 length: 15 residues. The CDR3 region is CASSLAGQGATGYTF. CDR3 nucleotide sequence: TGCGCCAGCAGCTTGGCGGGACAGGGGGCGACGGGCTACACCTTC.

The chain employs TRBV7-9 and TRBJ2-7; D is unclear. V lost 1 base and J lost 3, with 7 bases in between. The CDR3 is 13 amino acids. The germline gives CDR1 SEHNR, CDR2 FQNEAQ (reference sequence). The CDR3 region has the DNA TGTGCCAGCAGCTTAGTCCTCAGCTACGAGCAGTACTTC. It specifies CASSLVLSYEQYF.

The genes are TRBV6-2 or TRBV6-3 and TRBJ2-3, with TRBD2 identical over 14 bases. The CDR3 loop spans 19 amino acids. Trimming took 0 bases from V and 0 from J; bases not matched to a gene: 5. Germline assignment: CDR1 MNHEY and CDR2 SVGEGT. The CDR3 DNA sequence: TGTGCCAGCAGTTACTCGACTAGCGGGGGGGTACCTAGCACAGATACGCAGTATTTT. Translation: CASSYSTSGGVPSTDTQYF.

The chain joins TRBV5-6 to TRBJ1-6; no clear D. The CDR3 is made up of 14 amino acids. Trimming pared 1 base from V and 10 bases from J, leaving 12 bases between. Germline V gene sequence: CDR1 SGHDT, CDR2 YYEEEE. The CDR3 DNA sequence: TGTGCCAGCAGCTTGCCCAGATCTTCATCACCCCTCCACTTT. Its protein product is CASSLPRSSSPLHF.

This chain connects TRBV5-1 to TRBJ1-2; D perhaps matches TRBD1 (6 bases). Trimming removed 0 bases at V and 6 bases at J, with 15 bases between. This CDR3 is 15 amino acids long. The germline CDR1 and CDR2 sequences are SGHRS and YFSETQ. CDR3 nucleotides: TGCGCCAGCAGCTTGGCGGTGGGGGCCAGGAATGGCTACACCTTC. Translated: CASSLAVGARNGYTF.

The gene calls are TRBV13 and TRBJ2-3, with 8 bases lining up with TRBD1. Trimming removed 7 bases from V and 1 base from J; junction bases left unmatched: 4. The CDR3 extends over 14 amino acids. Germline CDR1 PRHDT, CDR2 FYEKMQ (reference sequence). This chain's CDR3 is CASTLGQGTDTQYF. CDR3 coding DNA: TGTGCCAGCACCCTGGGACAGGGCACAGATACGCAGTATTTT.